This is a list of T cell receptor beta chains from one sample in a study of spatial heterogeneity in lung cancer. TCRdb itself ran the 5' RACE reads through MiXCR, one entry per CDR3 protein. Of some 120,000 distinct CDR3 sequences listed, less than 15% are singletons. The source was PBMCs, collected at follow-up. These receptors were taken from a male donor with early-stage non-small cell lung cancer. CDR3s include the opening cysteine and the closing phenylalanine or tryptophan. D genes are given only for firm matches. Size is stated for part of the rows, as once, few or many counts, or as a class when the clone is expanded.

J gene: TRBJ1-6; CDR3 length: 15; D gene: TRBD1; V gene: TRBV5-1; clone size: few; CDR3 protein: CASSVTGGNPSPLHF; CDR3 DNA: TGCGCCAGCAGCGTCACAGGGGGGAACCCTTCACCCCTCCACTTT
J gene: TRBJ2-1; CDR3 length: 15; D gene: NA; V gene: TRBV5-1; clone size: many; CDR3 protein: CASTLGRVDNNEQFF; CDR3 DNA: TGCGCCAGCACCCTGGGCAGGGTAGACAACAATGAGCAGTTCTTC
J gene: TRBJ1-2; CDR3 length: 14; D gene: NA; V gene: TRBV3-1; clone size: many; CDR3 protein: CASSQVGHRGGYTF; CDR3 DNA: TGTGCCAGCAGCCAGGTGGGACACCGAGGCGGCTACACCTTC
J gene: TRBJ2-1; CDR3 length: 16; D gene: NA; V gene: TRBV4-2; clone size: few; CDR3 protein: CASSQGNGGPVNEQFF; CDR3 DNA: TGTGCCAGCAGCCAAGGTAACGGGGGGCCGGTCAATGAGCAGTTCTTC
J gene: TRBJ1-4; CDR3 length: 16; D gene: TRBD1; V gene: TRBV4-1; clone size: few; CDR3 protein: CASSQPTGASKEKLFF; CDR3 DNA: TGCGCCAGCAGCCAGCCGACAGGGGCGTCAAAAGAAAAACTGTTTTTT
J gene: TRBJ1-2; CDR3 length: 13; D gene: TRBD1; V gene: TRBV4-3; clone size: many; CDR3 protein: CASSWTGGDGYTF; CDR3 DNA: TGCGCCAGCAGCTGGACAGGGGGCGATGGCTACACCTTC
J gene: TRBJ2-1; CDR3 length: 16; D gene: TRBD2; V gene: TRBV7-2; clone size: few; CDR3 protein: CASSVQGLAGHGEQFF; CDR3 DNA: TGTGCCAGCAGCGTACAGGGACTAGCGGGTCATGGGGAGCAGTTCTTC
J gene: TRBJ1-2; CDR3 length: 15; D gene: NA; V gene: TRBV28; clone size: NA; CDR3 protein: CASSFTGTNGGGYTF; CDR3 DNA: TGTGCCAGCAGTTTCACCGGGACAAATGGAGGAGGCTACACCTTC
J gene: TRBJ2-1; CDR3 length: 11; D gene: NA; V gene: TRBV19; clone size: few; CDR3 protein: CASSMGNEQFF; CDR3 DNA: TGTGCCAGTAGTATGGGGAATGAGCAGTTCTTC
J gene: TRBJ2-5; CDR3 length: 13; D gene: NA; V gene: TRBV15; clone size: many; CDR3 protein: CATSRNRAETQYF; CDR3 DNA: TGTGCCACCAGCAGGAACAGGGCTGAGACCCAGTACTTC
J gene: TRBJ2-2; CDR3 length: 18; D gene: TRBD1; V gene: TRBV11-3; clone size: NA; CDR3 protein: CASSVRQGRRGTPAELFF; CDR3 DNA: TGTGCCAGCAGCGTCCGACAGGGGAGGAGAGGGACACCGGCGGAGCTGTTTTTT
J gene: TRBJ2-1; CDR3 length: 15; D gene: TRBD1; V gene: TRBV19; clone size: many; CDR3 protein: CASSTGQGGYNEQFF; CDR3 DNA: TGTGCCAGTAGTACCGGACAGGGGGGGTACAATGAGCAGTTCTTC
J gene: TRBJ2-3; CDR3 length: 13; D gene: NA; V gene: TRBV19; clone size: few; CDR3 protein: CASSIPFTDTQYF; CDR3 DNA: TGTGCCAGTAGTATCCCATTCACAGATACGCAGTATTTT
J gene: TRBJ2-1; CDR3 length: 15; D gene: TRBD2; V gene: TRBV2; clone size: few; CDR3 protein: CASSPRTSGGDEQFF; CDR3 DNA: TGTGCCAGCAGTCCCCGGACTAGCGGGGGGGATGAGCAGTTCTTC
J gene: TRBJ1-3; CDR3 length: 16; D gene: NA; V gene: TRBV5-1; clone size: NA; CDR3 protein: CASSPEGQYSGNTIYF; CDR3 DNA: TGCGCCAGCAGCCCGGAAGGACAGTACTCTGGAAACACCATATATTTT
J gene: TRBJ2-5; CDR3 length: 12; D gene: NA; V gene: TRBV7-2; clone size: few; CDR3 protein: CASSSPGTTQYF; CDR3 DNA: TGTGCCAGCAGCTCCCCCGGGACTACCCAGTACTTC
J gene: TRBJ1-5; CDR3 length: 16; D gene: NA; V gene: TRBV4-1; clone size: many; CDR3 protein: CASRQGAQDSHQPQHF; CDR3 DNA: TGCGCCAGCAGGCAAGGGGCCCAAGACAGCCACCAGCCCCAGCATTTT
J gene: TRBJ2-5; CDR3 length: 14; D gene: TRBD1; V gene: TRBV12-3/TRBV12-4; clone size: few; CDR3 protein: CASSPGTGGETQYF; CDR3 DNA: TGTGCCAGCAGCCCGGGGACAGGAGGGGAGACCCAGTACTTC
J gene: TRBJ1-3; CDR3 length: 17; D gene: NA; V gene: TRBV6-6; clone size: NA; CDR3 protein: CASSYPIGGASGNTIYF; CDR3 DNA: TGTGCCAGCAGTTACCCTATAGGGGGGGCCTCTGGAAACACCATATATTTT
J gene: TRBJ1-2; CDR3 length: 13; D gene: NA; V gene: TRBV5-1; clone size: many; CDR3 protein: CASSLAGGAGYTF; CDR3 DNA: TGCGCCAGCAGCTTGGCCGGAGGGGCCGGCTACACCTTC
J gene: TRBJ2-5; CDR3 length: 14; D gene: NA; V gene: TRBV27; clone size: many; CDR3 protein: CASSLFSTKETQYF; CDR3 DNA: TGTGCCAGCAGTTTATTTTCAACGAAGGAGACCCAGTACTTC
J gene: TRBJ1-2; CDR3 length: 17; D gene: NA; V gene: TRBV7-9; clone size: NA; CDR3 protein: CASSLAPGSGGFYGYTF; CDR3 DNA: TGTGCCAGCAGCTTAGCCCCTGGAAGCGGGGGATTCTATGGCTACACCTTC
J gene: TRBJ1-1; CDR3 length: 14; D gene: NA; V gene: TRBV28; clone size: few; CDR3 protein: CASSRRGGKAEAFF; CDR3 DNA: TGTGCCAGCAGCCGCCGTGGGGGGAAGGCTGAAGCTTTCTTT
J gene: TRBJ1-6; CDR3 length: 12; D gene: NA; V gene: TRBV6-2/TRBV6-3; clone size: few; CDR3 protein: CASGLSGSPLHF; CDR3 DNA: TGTGCCAGCGGCCTATCCGGTTCACCCCTCCACTTT
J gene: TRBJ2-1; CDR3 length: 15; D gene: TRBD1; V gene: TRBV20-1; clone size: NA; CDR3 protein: CSARSRDRGRNEQFF; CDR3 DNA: TGCAGTGCTAGGAGCCGGGACAGGGGGAGGAATGAGCAGTTCTTC
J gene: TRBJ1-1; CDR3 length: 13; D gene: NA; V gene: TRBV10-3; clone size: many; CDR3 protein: CAIKKGVNTEAFF; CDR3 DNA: TGTGCCATTAAAAAAGGGGTCAACACTGAAGCTTTCTTT
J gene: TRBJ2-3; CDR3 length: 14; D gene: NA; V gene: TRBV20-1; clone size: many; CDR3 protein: CSLASRGSTDTQYF; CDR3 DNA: TGCAGCTTAGCCAGTCGGGGGAGCACAGATACGCAGTATTTT
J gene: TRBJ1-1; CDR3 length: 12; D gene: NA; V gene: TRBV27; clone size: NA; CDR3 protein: CANPDRTKKAFF; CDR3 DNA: TGTGCCAACCCCGACAGGACCAAGAAAGCTTTCTTT
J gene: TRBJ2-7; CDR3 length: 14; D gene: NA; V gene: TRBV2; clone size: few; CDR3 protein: CDSSLNRISYEQYF; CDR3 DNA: TGTGACAGCAGTTTGAACAGGATCTCCTACGAGCAGTACTTC
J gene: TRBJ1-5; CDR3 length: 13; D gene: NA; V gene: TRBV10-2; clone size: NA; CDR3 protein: CASRTNSNQPQHF; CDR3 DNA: TGCGCCAGCAGAACAAATAGCAATCAGCCCCAGCATTTT
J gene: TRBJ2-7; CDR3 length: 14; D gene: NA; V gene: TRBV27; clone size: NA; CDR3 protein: CASSSKRGPYEQYF; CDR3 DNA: TGTGCCAGCAGTTCGAAACGGGGTCCCTACGAGCAGTACTTC
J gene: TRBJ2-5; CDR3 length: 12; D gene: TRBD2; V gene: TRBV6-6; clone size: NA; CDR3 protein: CASTLAGETQYF; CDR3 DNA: TGTGCCAGCACTCTAGCGGGCGAGACCCAGTACTTC
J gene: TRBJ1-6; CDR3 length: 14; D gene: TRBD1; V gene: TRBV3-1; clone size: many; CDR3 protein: CASSHGLGQEKVHF; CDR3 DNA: TGTGCCAGCAGCCACGGCCTGGGACAGGAGAAAGTCCACTTT
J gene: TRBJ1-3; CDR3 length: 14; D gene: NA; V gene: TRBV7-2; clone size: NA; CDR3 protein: CASGTGRTGNTIYF; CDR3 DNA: TGTGCCAGCGGAACAGGGAGAACTGGAAACACCATATATTTT
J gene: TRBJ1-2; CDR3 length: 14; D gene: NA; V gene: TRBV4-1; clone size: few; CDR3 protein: CASSRRSRDYGYTF; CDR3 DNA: TGCGCCAGCAGTCGGAGGTCTCGGGACTATGGCTACACCTTC
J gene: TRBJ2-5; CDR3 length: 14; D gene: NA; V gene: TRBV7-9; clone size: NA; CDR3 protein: CASSVSQGRETQYF; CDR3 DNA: TGTGCCAGCAGCGTCTCACAGGGAAGAGAGACCCAGTACTTC
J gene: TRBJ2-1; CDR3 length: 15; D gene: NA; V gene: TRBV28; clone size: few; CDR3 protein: CASSTLTGKIHEQFF; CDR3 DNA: TGTGCCAGCAGTACCCTGACAGGAAAGATCCATGAGCAGTTCTTC
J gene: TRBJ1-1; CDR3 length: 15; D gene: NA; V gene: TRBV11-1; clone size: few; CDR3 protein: CASSFRPPVDTEAFF; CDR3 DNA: TGTGCCAGCAGCTTCCGACCCCCCGTGGACACTGAAGCTTTCTTT
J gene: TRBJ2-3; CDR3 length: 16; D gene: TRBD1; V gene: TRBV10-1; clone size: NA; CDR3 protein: CASSESAGGPTDTQYF; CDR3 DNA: TGCGCCAGCAGTGAGTCGGCAGGGGGCCCCACAGATACGCAGTATTTT
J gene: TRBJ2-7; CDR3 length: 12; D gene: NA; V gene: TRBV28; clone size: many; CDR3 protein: CASSFSIYEQYF; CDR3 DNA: TGTGCCAGCAGTTTCTCTATTTACGAGCAGTACTTC